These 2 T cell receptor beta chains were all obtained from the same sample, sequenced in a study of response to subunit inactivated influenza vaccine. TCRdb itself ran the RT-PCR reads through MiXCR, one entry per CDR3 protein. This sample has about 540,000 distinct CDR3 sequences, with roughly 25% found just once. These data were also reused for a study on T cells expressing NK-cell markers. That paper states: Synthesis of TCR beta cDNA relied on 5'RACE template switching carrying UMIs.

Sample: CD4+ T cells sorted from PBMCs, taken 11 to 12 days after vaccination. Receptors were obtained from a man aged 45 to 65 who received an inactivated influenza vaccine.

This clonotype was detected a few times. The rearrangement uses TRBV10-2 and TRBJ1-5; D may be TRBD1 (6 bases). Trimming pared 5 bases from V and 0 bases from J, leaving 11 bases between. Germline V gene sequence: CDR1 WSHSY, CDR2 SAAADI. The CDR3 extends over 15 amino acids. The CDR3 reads CASSTGQHSNQPQHF. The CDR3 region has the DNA TGCGCCAGCAGTACCGGACAGCATAGCAATCAGCCCCAGCATTTT.

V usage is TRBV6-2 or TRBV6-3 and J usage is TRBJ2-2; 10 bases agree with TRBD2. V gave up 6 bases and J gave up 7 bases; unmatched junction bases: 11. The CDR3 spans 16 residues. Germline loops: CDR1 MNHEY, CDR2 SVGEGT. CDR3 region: CASSRGTSVYSGELFF. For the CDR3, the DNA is TGTGCCAGCAGCCGTGGGACTAGCGTTTACAGCGGGGAGCTGTTTTTT.